These 4 T cell receptor beta chains were sequenced from one sample in a study of blood T cells in healthy people across ages. Next came a second PCR, run for roughly 6 to 11 cycles, which used a sample-barcoded 5' primer along with a J-beta primer mix. MiXCR, run by TCRdb on the 5' RACE reads, gives a single entry per CDR3 protein. This table holds over 300,000 distinct CDR3 sequences, roughly half found once. Sample: blood. The receptors were sampled from a man between 60 and 70 years old in good health.

This chain links TRBV29-1 with TRBJ1-2; D is perhaps TRBD1 (6 bases). CDR1 is SQVTM and CDR2 is ANQGSEA in the germline V gene. Trimming took 4 bases from V and 5 from J, leaving 17 bases between them. This CDR3 spans 14 amino acids. The CDR3 DNA reads TGCAGCGTTGTTGTAGTAGGGGGTGGTTATGGCTACACCTTC. Translation: CSVVVVGGGYGYTF.

The V gene is TRBV6-5, the J gene TRBJ2-5, with TRBD1 matching over 9 bases. The last part of the DNA fits TRBJ2-7 better; the J call may be wrong. Germline CDR1 is MNHEY and CDR2 is SVGAGI. CDR3 length equals 14 residues. The CDR3: CASSHGDRVDEQYF. The CDR3 nucleotides read TGTGCCAGCAGCCACGGGGACAGGGTGGACGAGCAGTACTTC.

This clonotype was seen many times. The V gene is TRBV4-3, the J gene TRBJ2-7, with 9 bases fitting TRBD1. CDR3 length equals 16 residues. CDR1 and CDR2 (germline): LGHNA, YSLEER. Trimming removed 3 bases from V and 2 bases from J; junction bases left unmatched: 8. The CDR3 DNA is TGCGCCAGCAGCCATGGACCGGGACAGGGAACCTACGAGCAGTACTTC. This translates into CASSHGPGQGTYEQYF.

The CDR3 loop reads CASSVAVTGNNEQFF. In DNA, the CDR3 is TGTGCCAGCAGCGTAGCGGTGACAGGGAACAATGAGCAGTTCTTC. This chain joins TRBV9 and TRBJ2-1; TRBD1 matches 7 bases. Trimming took 0 bases from V and 5 from J; bases not matched to a gene: 5. The CDR3 extends over 15 amino acids. Germline CDR1 and CDR2: SGDLS and YYNGEE. Combining the CDR3 with reference TRBV9 and TRBJ2-1 gives the whole variable domain DSGVTQTPKHLITATGQRVTLRCSPRSGDLSVYWYQQSLDQGLQFLIQYYNGEERAKGNILERFSAQQFPDLHSELNLSSLELGDSALYFCASSVAVTGNNEQFFGPGTRLTVL.